One sample yielded the 4 T cell receptor beta chains listed below, sequenced in a study of blood T cell repertoires in COVID-19. Clones were sequenced by immunoSEQ multiplex PCR, and TCRdb holds only the in-frame ones, with some missing. The sample has approximately 150,000 clones; roughly 79% are singletons. The specimen was peripheral blood. Receptor source: a woman aged 55 to 70 with acute or convalescent COVID-19.

The table lists this clone with many counts. V gene TRBV5-1 combines with J gene TRBJ2-7, with 10 nucleotides matching TRBD2. The CDR3 contains 15 residues. Trimming cost V 0 bases and J 2 bases; bases outside gene matches: 2. Germline V gene data show CDR1 as SGHRS and CDR2 as YFSETQ. This CDR3 is CASSLASGGPYEQYF. CDR3 in DNA: TGCGCCAGCAGCTTGGCTAGCGGGGGCCCCTACGAGCAGTACTTC.

CDR3 amino acids: CASSQDQLAKNIQYF. CDR3 sequence (DNA): TGTGCCAGCAGCCAAGATCAATTAGCCAAAAACATTCAGTACTTC. The chain recombines TRBV3-1 (or the pseudogene TRBV3-2) with TRBJ2-4; D uncertain. Germline V gives CDR1 LGHDT, CDR2 YNNKEL (reference sequence). CDR3 length: 15 residues. V was trimmed by 0 bases and J by 0 bases, leaving 6 bases between them.

The chain couples TRBV5-1 to TRBJ1-1; D unclear. The germline V and J ends were trimmed by 1 base and 3 bases, with 13 bases remaining between them. Germline V gene lookup returns CDR1 SGHRS and CDR2 YFSETQ. The CDR3 covers 15 residues. The CDR3 DNA follows: TGCGCCAGCAGCTTGATTCCGGGTAAGGACACTGAAGCTTTCTTT. Its protein is CASSLIPGKDTEAFF.

The chain uses TRBV4-1 and TRBJ1-1; no reliable D call. Trimming shortened V by 0 bases and J by 6 bases, and 14 bases separated the two germline ends. CDR3 length equals 15 residues. Germline CDR1 is MGHRA and CDR2 is YSYEKL. The CDR3 sequence: CASSQEEASAAEAFF. As DNA, the CDR3 is TGCGCCAGCAGCCAAGAGGAAGCCTCGGCGGCTGAAGCTTTCTTT.